This is a list of T cell receptor beta chains from one sample in a study of blood T cell repertoires in COVID-19. TCRdb's copy holds only in-frame clones and misses some; the assay was immunoSEQ multiplex PCR. The table includes about 78,000 clones, over 75% detected once. Sequencing used peripheral blood. The receptor set was obtained from a human donor in a cohort sampled during active COVID-19. CDR3s include the opening cysteine and the closing phenylalanine or tryptophan. A D gene is named only where the DNA matches it firmly. Where a row states a size, it is once, few, many or the class of an expanded clone; other rows omit it.

v_gene,d_gene,abundance,j_gene,CDR3aa,CDR3nt
TRBV5-1,NA,few,TRBJ1-1,CASSLASGNTEAFF,TGCGCCAGCAGCTTGGCCTCCGGGAACACTGAAGCTTTCTTT
TRBV7-2,NA,NA,TRBJ1-1,CASSSHTVNTEAFF,TGTGCCAGCAGCTCACACACAGTGAACACTGAAGCTTTCTTT
TRBV5-1,TRBD2,once,TRBJ2-5,CASSSGLAGVVGETQYF,TGCGCCAGCAGCTCGGGACTAGCGGGAGTTGTGGGAGAGACCCAGTACTTC
TRBV12-3/TRBV12-4,NA,NA,TRBJ2-7,CASLEVGDEQYF,TGTGCCAGCCTGGAGGTCGGGGACGAGCAGTACTTC
TRBV5-1,TRBD2,NA,TRBJ2-7,CASSLVLAGGSRYEQYF,TGCGCCAGCAGCTTGGTACTAGCGGGGGGGAGTAGGTACGAGCAGTACTTC
TRBV3-1/TRBV3-2,NA,NA,TRBJ2-7,CASSQVEQRLTYEQYF,TGTGCCAGCAGCCAAGTCGAGCAGCGGTTGACCTACGAGCAGTACTTC
TRBV10-1,NA,NA,TRBJ1-4,CASSPDLNEKLFF,TGCGCCAGCAGTCCCGACTTAAATGAAAAACTGTTTTTT
TRBV5-5,TRBD1,NA,TRBJ1-3,CASSLEGRGNTIYF,TGTGCCAGCAGCTTGGAGGGCAGGGGGAACACCATATATTTT
TRBV5-1,TRBD1,NA,TRBJ2-3,CASSFRDRGTDTQYF,TGCGCCAGCAGCTTCCGGGACAGGGGCACAGATACGCAGTATTTT
TRBV2,TRBD1,NA,TRBJ1-5,CASSRQGLNQPQHF,TGTGCCAGCAGTCGACAGGGGTTGAATCAGCCCCAGCATTTT
TRBV5-1,NA,NA,TRBJ1-1,CASSLEGRNTEAFF,TGCGCCAGCAGCTTAGAAGGGAGAAACACTGAAGCTTTCTTT
TRBV5-8,TRBD1,NA,TRBJ1-5,CASSLAKLDRVHQPQHF,TGTGCCAGCAGCTTGGCCAAATTGGACAGGGTACATCAGCCCCAGCATTTT
TRBV27,TRBD2,NA,TRBJ2-1,CASSLVAGGPGEQFF,TGTGCCAGCAGTCTCGTAGCGGGGGGGCCGGGGGAGCAGTTCTTC
TRBV3-1/TRBV3-2,NA,NA,TRBJ1-1,CASSFGGSNTEAFF,TGTGCCAGCAGCTTCGGGGGGAGTAACACTGAAGCTTTCTTT
TRBV19,NA,NA,TRBJ2-7,CASSISGNNYEQYF,TGTGCCAGTAGTATTAGCGGTAACAACTACGAGCAGTACTTC
TRBV24-1,TRBD1,NA,TRBJ1-2,CATSGGTDNYGYTF,TGTGCCACCAGTGGGGGGACAGACAACTATGGCTACACCTTC